This T cell receptor (beta chain) appears in the sequencing data of a study of T-cell memory formation after mild COVID-19. General observations from the study: Clones that got smaller from day 15 to 85 had even CD4/CD8, while clones growing later tipped toward CD4+. Confirmation was lacking for SARS-CoV-2 specificity of second-wave clones that peaked on day 37. Largely, contracting CD4+ clones fell within CM and EM, and contracting CD8+ clones within EMRA.

In this sample, this clonotype turned up a few times. What it binds is unknown. Germline V gene lookup returns CDR1 SGHTA and CDR2 FQGNSA. V was shortened by 4 bases and J by 4 bases, with 12 bases between the two germline ends. The CDR3 sequence is 14 residues long. A single record per CDR3 protein comes from TCRdb applying MiXCR to the 5' RACE reads. The sample holds more than 150,000 distinct CDR3 sequences; less than 20% are singletons and the top ten take roughly 3.8%. J is TRBJ2-3 and V is TRBV7-2; tentatively, D is TRBD1 or TRBD2 (5 bases each). The sequencing input was PBMCs or a T cell subset sorted from them (not recorded which). The sequence was collected from a man younger than 30 who had mild COVID-19 (a few samples of this study predate the infection). Cell type and time point are not known. The CDR3 sequence is CASSSDQGADTQYF. The DNA for the CDR3 is TGTGCCAGCAGCTCCGATCAGGGAGCAGATACGCAGTATTTT.